This T cell receptor (beta chain) was sequenced during a study of OX40 agonist ivuxolimab in advanced cancers. Assay: immunoSEQ multiplex PCR; the TCRdb copy retains only in-frame clones and omits some. Of tens of thousands of clones listed, more than 85% are singletons. The CDR3 length is 14 residues. V dropped 6 bases and J dropped 6; count of bases not matched to a gene: 6. CDR1 is SGHTA and CDR2 is FQGNSA in the germline V gene. This clonotype was obtained from an adult with an advanced solid tumor such as melanoma, head and neck, liver or kidney cancer. This specimen consisted of CD4+ or CD8+ T cells sorted from blood, obtained in a trial of the OX40 agonist ivuxolimab. The chain employs TRBV7-2 and TRBJ2-2, with TRBD1 matching 8 bases. Written as DNA, the CDR3 is TGTGCCAGCAGTTCCCAGGGGGCGCCCGGGGAGCTGTTTTTT. Protein product: CASSSQGAPGELFF. Looking up the rest from reference TRBV7-2 and TRBJ2-2 gives the full variable domain: GAGVSQSPSNKVTEKGKDVELRCDPISGHTALYWYRQSLGQGLEFLIYFQGNSAPDKSGLPSDRFSAERTGGSVSTLTIQRTQQEDSAVYLCASSSQGAPGELFFGEGSRLTVL.